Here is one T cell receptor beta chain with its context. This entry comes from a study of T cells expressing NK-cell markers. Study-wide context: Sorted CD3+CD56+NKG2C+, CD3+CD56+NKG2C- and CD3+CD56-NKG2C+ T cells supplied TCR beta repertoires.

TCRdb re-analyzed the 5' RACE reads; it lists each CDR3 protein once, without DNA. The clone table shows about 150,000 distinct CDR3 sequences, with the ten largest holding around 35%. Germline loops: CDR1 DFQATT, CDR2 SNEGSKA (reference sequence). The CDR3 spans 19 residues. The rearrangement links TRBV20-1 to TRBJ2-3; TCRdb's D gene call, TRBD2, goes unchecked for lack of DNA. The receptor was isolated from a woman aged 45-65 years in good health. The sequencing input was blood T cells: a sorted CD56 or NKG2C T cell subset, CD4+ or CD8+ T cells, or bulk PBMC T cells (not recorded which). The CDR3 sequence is CSAIGGTSSHVPRSDTQYF.